What follows are 25 T cell receptor beta chains derived from one specimen sequenced in a study of Ad26.COV2.S vaccination and SARS-CoV-2 variants. Sequencing used immunoSEQ multiplex PCR; TCRdb keeps in-frame clones, though not all of them. The data contain about 350,000 clones, 75% to 90% of them seen just once; the ten biggest clones take up approximately 11%. As to treatment: roughly 19 received Ad26.COV2.S at low or high dose, single or two shots; 5 received placebo; per-sample allocation not given. The study sampled participants on day 63 after the first vaccine or placebo injection. The sequenced sample was peripheral blood, obtained in a trial of Ad26.COV2.S vaccine versus placebo. The receptors were sampled from a person aged 18-65 years who received the Ad26.COV2.S COVID-19 vaccine or a placebo.

The CDR3 nucleotides are TGCAGCGTGCCGGGACAGGGCTATGGCTACACCTTC. This encodes CSVPGQGYGYTF. J is TRBJ1-2 and V is TRBV29-1; 9 bases align to TRBD1. After removal of 6 bases from V and 4 bases from J, the junction contained 3 bases not matched to a gene. The V gene's germline CDR1 is SQVTM and CDR2 ANQGSEA. This CDR3 spans 12 amino acids.

This chain joins TRBV29-1 and TRBJ1-5, with TRBD1 identical over 7 bases. The CDR3 is made up of 14 amino acids. After removal of 7 bases from V and 3 bases from J, the junction contained 9 bases not matched to a gene. Germline CDR1 is SQVTM and CDR2 is ANQGSEA. CDR3 sequence (DNA): TGCAGCGCCCGAAACAGGGGTTACAATCAGCCCCAGCATTTT. Protein product: CSARNRGYNQPQHF.

The rearrangement uses TRBV28 and TRBJ2-7; maybe TRBD1 (5 bases). Trimming left V 3 bases short and J 1 base short, with 13 bases between. CDR3 size: 15 residues. Looked up from germline, CDR1 is MDHEN and CDR2 is SYDVKM. CDR3 sequence (DNA): TGTGCCAGCAGTTTCGCGACAGCTTTATCCTACGAGCAGTACTTC. It codes for CASSFATALSYEQYF.

This chain joins TRBV27 and TRBJ2-7; the D gene is possibly TRBD2 (5 bases). The germline V gene has CDR1 MNHEY and CDR2 SMNVEV (reference sequence). V lost 2 bases to trimming and J lost 1 base, with 12 bases between them. The CDR3 has 15 residues. CDR3 sequence (DNA): TGTGCCAGCAGTTTAAATCCCGGAGGATCCTACGAGCAGTACTTC. Residues: CASSLNPGGSYEQYF.

A single count supports this clone. The chain carries TRBV9 and TRBJ1-3; D not resolved. CDR1 is SGDLS, CDR2 YYNGEE, per germline. The CDR3 has 15 residues. V was shortened by 1 base and J by 0 bases, with 8 bases between the two germline ends. CDR3 sequence reads: CASSVRGNSGNTIYF. In nucleotides, the CDR3 is TGTGCCAGCAGCGTACGAGGAAACTCTGGAAACACCATATATTTT.

The V call is TRBV7-9, the J call TRBJ1-6; tentatively, D is TRBD1 (5 bases). The CDR3 has 14 residues. Germline loops: CDR1 SEHNR, CDR2 FQNEAQ (reference sequence). V was shortened by 6 bases and J by 7 bases, with 13 bases between the two germline ends. The DNA for the CDR3 is TGTGCCAGCAGACACCAGGGAACCAATTCACCCCTCCACTTT. This translates into CASRHQGTNSPLHF.

The V gene is TRBV4-3, the J gene TRBJ2-5; D possibly corresponds to TRBD2 (6 bases). This CDR3 region has 15 residues. The V end was cut by 3 bases, the J end by 5 bases, with 16 bases between. The germline CDR1 and CDR2 sequences are LGHNA and YSLEER. The CDR3 sequence is CASSHSGTSRETQYF. In DNA, the CDR3 is TGCGCCAGCAGCCATTCCGGGACTTCCCGGGAGACCCAGTACTTC.

This chain connects TRBV7-9 to TRBJ2-3; a possible D gene is TRBD2 (7 bases). CDR3 length equals 15 residues. CDR1 is SEHNR and CDR2 is FQNEAQ in the germline V gene (reference sequence). Trimming pared 8 bases from V and 5 bases from J, leaving 20 bases between. This CDR3 reads CASARGAVSGDTQYF. CDR3 coding DNA: TGTGCCAGCGCCCGGGGGGCAGTTTCGGGAGATACGCAGTATTTT.

The V call is TRBV13, the J call TRBJ2-1, with TRBD2 identical over 10 bases. J was trimmed by 10 bases and V by 5 bases; bases with no gene match: 17. This CDR3 has 17 residues. The germline V gene encodes CDR1 PRHDT and CDR2 FYEKMQ (reference sequence). The CDR3 loop reads CASSPTLAGYVEWEQFF. In DNA form, the CDR3 reads TGTGCCAGCAGCCCGACACTAGCGGGGTATGTGGAGTGGGAGCAGTTCTTC.

The chain joins TRBV27 to TRBJ2-3; TRBD1 matches 8 bases. The CDR3 runs 15 residues. The trim removed 6 bases at V and 5 bases at J, leaving 10 bases unmatched. Germline CDR1 and CDR2: MNHEY and SMNVEV (reference sequence). The chain's CDR3 is CASSDRGNLRDTQYF. Written as DNA, the CDR3 is TGTGCCAGCAGCGACAGGGGTAATTTAAGAGATACGCAGTATTTT.

V is TRBV2 and J is TRBJ2-7; TRBD2 aligns across 7 bases. Germline lookup yields CDR1 SNHLY and CDR2 FYNNEI. This CDR3 spans 14 amino acids. V lost 5 bases and J lost 0; bases outside the gene matches: 4. CDR3 protein: CASSSSGSSYEQYF. The CDR3 nucleotides are TGTGCCAGCAGTTCTAGCGGAAGCTCCTACGAGCAGTACTTC. The full variable domain, completed using reference TRBV2 and TRBJ2-7, is EPEVTQTPSHQVTQMGQEVILRCVPISNHLYFYWYRQILGQKVEFLVSFYNNEISEKSEIFDDQFSVERPDGSNFTLKIRSTKLEDSAMYFCASSSSGSSYEQYFGPGTRLTVT.

The chain joins TRBV28 to TRBJ2-1; D call uncertain. CDR1 is MDHEN and CDR2 is SYDVKM in the germline V gene. V was clipped by 6 bases and J by 2 bases, with 14 bases between them. The CDR3 extends over 15 amino acids. The CDR3 coding sequence is TGTGCCAGCAGCCCCCTGACCGCCGCCTACAATGAGCAGTTCTTC. This gives the protein CASSPLTAAYNEQFF.

This clone was seen a handful of times. V and J are TRBV4-3 and TRBJ1-1, with D uncertain. Germline V gives CDR1 LGHNA, CDR2 YSLEER. CDR3 size: 14 residues. Trimming took 1 base from V and 6 from J, leaving 12 bases between them. The CDR3 sequence is CASSQGSFEAEAFF. The CDR3 nucleotides read TGCGCCAGCAGCCAAGGTTCGTTCGAGGCTGAAGCTTTCTTT.

V and J are TRBV7-2 and TRBJ2-7, with D tentatively TRBD2 (5 bases). Germline V gives CDR1 SGHTA, CDR2 FQGNSA. There are 15 residues in the CDR3. V was trimmed by 2 bases and J by 2 bases, leaving 13 bases between them. DNA of the CDR3: TGTGCCAGCAGCTTATGGGGAGACAAAACCTACGAGCAGTACTTC. Its protein product is CASSLWGDKTYEQYF.

This clone was seen many times. The rearrangement joins TRBV7-2 to TRBJ2-2; 8 bases fit TRBD2. After removal of 5 bases from V and 6 bases from J, the junction contained 14 bases not matched to a gene. The germline CDR1 and CDR2 sequences are SGHTA and FQGNSA. This CDR3 comprises 17 residues. CDR3: CASSPAHGGAGAGELFF. The CDR3 DNA follows: TGTGCCAGCAGCCCTGCTCACGGGGGGGCTGGGGCCGGGGAGCTGTTTTTT.

The rearrangement links TRBV9 to TRBJ1-2; no reliable D call. There are 13 residues in the CDR3. Germline V gene data show CDR1 as SGDLS and CDR2 as YYNGEE. V gave up 0 bases and J gave up 3 bases, with 6 bases separating them. The CDR3 nucleotides read TGTGCCAGCAGCGTAGGGAGTGACTATGGCTACACCTTC. Its translation: CASSVGSDYGYTF.

The chain carries TRBV19 and TRBJ1-2; D is ambiguous. Germline CDR1 LNHDA, CDR2 SQIVND (reference sequence). This CDR3 comprises 13 residues. V lost 3 bases and J 4 bases, leaving 9 bases between the germline ends. CDR3 protein: CASSINTVYGYTF. CDR3 nucleotides: TGTGCCAGTAGTATTAATACAGTCTATGGCTACACCTTC.

This sequence joins TRBV30 and TRBJ2-1, with D hard to call. The V gene's germline CDR1 is GTSNPN and CDR2 SVGIG (reference sequence). There are 14 residues in the CDR3. Trimming removed 0 bases from V and 10 bases from J, with 16 bases in between. The CDR3 reads CAWSVTFDFGEQFF. DNA for the CDR3: TGTGCCTGGAGTGTAACTTTTGACTTCGGGGAGCAGTTCTTC.

This chain joins TRBV9 and TRBJ1-4; 7 bases agree with TRBD1. J lost 0 bases, V lost 2 bases, and 10 bases had no gene match. Germline values: CDR1 SGDLS, CDR2 YYNGEE. This CDR3 is built from 18 residues. CDR3 sequence reads: CASSVGGGMRTTNEKLFF. DNA of the CDR3: TGTGCCAGCAGCGTCGGAGGGGGCATGAGAACAACTAATGAAAAACTGTTTTTT.

This rearrangement joins TRBV28 to TRBJ2-2; 14 bases map to TRBD2. The ends lost 7 bases at V and 7 bases at J; junction bases unmatched: 8. CDR1 is MDHEN, CDR2 SYDVKM, per germline. This CDR3 comprises 16 residues. CDR3 protein: CASTLGLAGGDGELFF. Here the CDR3 DNA reads TGTGCCAGCACCCTCGGACTAGCGGGAGGTGACGGGGAGCTGTTTTTT.

The genes are TRBV5-4 and TRBJ2-1; the D gene could be TRBD1 or TRBD2 (5 bases each). Germline V CDR1 and CDR2: SGHNT, YYREEE (reference sequence). V shed 4 bases and J shed 8 bases, with 13 bases lying between them. This CDR3 has 13 residues. This CDR3 reads CASSTWDPHEQFF. In DNA form, the CDR3 reads TGTGCCAGCAGCACATGGGACCCTCATGAGCAGTTCTTC.

The chain employs TRBV18 and TRBJ1-6, with D possibly matching TRBD1 (6 bases). V lost 6 bases and J lost 7, with 25 bases in between. The CDR3 totals 18 residues. Germline-derived CDR1 and CDR2 are KGHSH and LQKENI. The CDR3 nucleotides are TGTGCCAGCTCCCAGACACCTGCGGTACAGGGTCCAAATTCACCCCTCCACTTT. Translating gives CASSQTPAVQGPNSPLHF.

The chain links TRBV11-2 to TRBJ1-1; D perhaps matches TRBD1 (5 bases). The CDR3 is 16 amino acids. Trimming shortened V by 2 bases and J by 3 bases, and 16 bases separated the two germline ends. Germline CDR1 and CDR2: SGHAT and FQNNGV. CDR3 sequence: CASSLSPGVGDTEAFF. Written as DNA, the CDR3 is TGTGCCAGCAGCTTATCCCCGGGGGTCGGGGACACTGAAGCTTTCTTT.

This sequence joins TRBV30 and TRBJ1-2, with D possibly matching TRBD1 (6 bases). The V and J ends lost 0 bases and 2 bases respectively, with 13 bases between them. Germline V lookup: CDR1 GTSNPN, CDR2 SVGIG (reference sequence). The CDR3 sequence is 15 residues long. The CDR3 DNA is TGTGCCTGGAGTGTACGGGTCACAGGGAACTATGGCTACACCTTC. Protein product: CAWSVRVTGNYGYTF.

This chain uses TRBV7-2 with TRBJ1-1; D call uncertain. Per germline, CDR1 SGHTA and CDR2 FQGNSA. Trimming stripped 5 bases from V and 1 base from J, with 11 bases between. This CDR3 has 14 residues. DNA of the CDR3: TGTGCCAGCAGCCTCAGACGGGAGAACACTGAAGCTTTCTTT. It is translated as CASSLRRENTEAFF.